This T cell receptor beta chain is from a study of T cell changes during pregnancy in multiple sclerosis. This clone was seen more than once but under ten times. From germline, CDR1 is LGHNA and CDR2 YNFKEQ. The CDR3 is 15 residues long. V lost 2 bases, J lost 6 bases, and 11 bases lay in between. Here immunoSEQ multiplex PCR was the method, and the copy in TCRdb shows in-frame clones only, minus some. Among 66,000 or so clones listed, 85% to 90% were seen once. The receptor was derived from a female donor in good health, enrolled as a control in a pregnancy study. J is TRBJ1-6 and V is TRBV4-2; tentative D call: TRBD1 (5 bases). The specimen comprised peripheral blood, sampled in the first trimester of pregnancy. For the CDR3, the DNA is TGTGCCAGCAGCCAATTACGGGGGGGTAATTCACCCCTCCACTTT. It translates to CASSQLRGGNSPLHF.